A single sample gave rise to the 32 T cell receptor beta chains below, sequenced in a study of shared clonotypes between healthy human individuals (dated by TCRdb to about 2020). The library was prepared using the immunoSEQ multiplex PCR assay. Drawn from immuneACCESS, this table holds only the in-frame rearrangements with V and J called that TCRdb kept. Clones are partly lost; checked studies trace under half to an unresolved V gene and leave the rest unexplained. The sample data list about 1 million clones, and approximately 76% of these were observed just once. Jointly, the top ten make up roughly 1.4% of the sample. Sequenced material: memory CD4+ T cells sorted from blood. The cell subset or site label, read with the paper, signifies: CD45RA-negative fraction. Receptor source: a young man in good health.

The sample holds many counts of this clone. The chain has TRBV27 and TRBJ2-7; 16 bases line up with TRBD2. In germline, CDR1 is MNHEY, CDR2 SMNVEV (reference sequence). V trimming: 3 bases; J trimming: 9 bases; junction bases outside the gene matches: 5. The CDR3 has 15 amino acids. CDR3 residues: CASSFGGLAGGVQYF. The CDR3 bases are TGTGCCAGCAGTTTTGGGGGACTAGCGGGAGGGGTGCAGTACTTC.

V is TRBV9 and J is TRBJ2-5; 10 bases fit TRBD2. After removal of 0 bases from V and 5 bases from J, the junction contained 10 bases not matched to a gene. In germline, CDR1 is SGDLS, CDR2 YYNGEE. CDR3 length: 17 amino acids. The CDR3 reads CASSVALAGGLSETQYF. The DNA of the CDR3 is TGTGCCAGCAGCGTAGCTTTAGCGGGAGGCCTGTCGGAGACCCAGTACTTC.

The rearrangement links TRBV19 to TRBJ1-6; D is perhaps TRBD1 (6 bases). This CDR3 contains 14 residues. V dropped 7 bases and J dropped 7 bases, with 14 bases sitting between them. The germline V gene encodes CDR1 LNHDA and CDR2 SQIVND (reference sequence). The CDR3 loop reads CASTLTGANSPLHF. The CDR3 DNA sequence: TGTGCCAGTACCTTGACAGGCGCCAATTCACCCCTCCACTTT.

The gene calls are TRBV28 and TRBJ2-4; 9 bases match TRBD2. The CDR3 is 16 residues long. The germline gives CDR1 MDHEN, CDR2 SYDVKM. V shed 3 bases and J 6 bases; nucleotides not matched to a gene: 9. For the CDR3, the DNA is TGTGCCAGCAGTTTGACGTCGCGGGGGGGCGGAAACATTCAGTACTTC. It is translated as CASSLTSRGGGNIQYF.

This rearrangement joins TRBV7-9 to TRBJ2-5; D is perhaps TRBD2 (5 bases). Germline CDR1 and CDR2: SEHNR and FQNEAQ (reference sequence). V dropped 2 bases and J dropped 5 bases, with 9 bases sitting between them. The CDR3 runs 13 residues. CDR3 in DNA: TGTGCCAGCAGCTTACGAGGGTCCGAGACCCAGTACTTC. Protein sequence: CASSLRGSETQYF. The whole variable domain, remainder taken from reference TRBV7-9 and TRBJ2-5, is DTGVSQNPRHKITKRGQNVTFRCDPISEHNRLYWYRQTLGQGPEFLTYFQNEAQLEKSRLLSDRFSAERPKGSFSTLEIQRTEQGDSAMYLCASSLRGSETQYFGPGTRLLVL.

The rearrangement uses TRBV7-9 and TRBJ2-7; possibly TRBD2 for D (8 bases). Trimming removed 5 bases from V and 6 bases from J, with 23 bases in between. The CDR3 is 16 residues long. Germline V gives CDR1 SEHNR, CDR2 FQNEAQ (reference sequence). The CDR3 DNA reads TGTGCCAGCAGCGGCAGACAGGGAAGCGGGAGCGGCGAGCAGTACTTC. As protein: CASSGRQGSGSGEQYF.

The table lists this clone with a few counts. At the DNA level, this CDR3 is encoded by other sequences in the same sample as well. The chain carries TRBV4-3 and TRBJ2-3; D unresolved. CDR3 length equals 14 residues. Trimming removed 5 bases at V and 1 base at J, with 10 bases between. Germline loops: CDR1 LGHNA, CDR2 YSLEER. The CDR3 sequence is CASSLTGGTDTQYF. The CDR3, as DNA: TGCGCCAGCAGCTTGACTGGCGGCACAGATACGCAGTATTTT.

This clone was counted a few times. The chain recombines TRBV19 with TRBJ2-1; D gene unclear. Trimming pared 4 bases from V and 3 bases from J, leaving 16 bases between. The germline CDR1 and CDR2 sequences are LNHDA and SQIVND (reference sequence). CDR3 length equals 16 residues. The CDR3 loop reads CASSTAESAVYNEQFF. The CDR3 nucleotides read TGTGCCAGTAGTACCGCCGAGAGCGCGGTCTACAATGAGCAGTTCTTC.

The chain uses TRBV29-1 and TRBJ1-1; D ambiguous. The germline V gene has CDR1 SQVTM and CDR2 ANQGSEA. V lost 3 bases and J lost 3, with 11 bases in between. The CDR3 covers 13 residues. The CDR3 here is CSVDPQWDTEAFF. CDR3 nucleotide sequence: TGCAGCGTTGACCCTCAGTGGGACACTGAAGCTTTCTTT.

The table lists this clone with a count of one. V usage is TRBV13 and J usage is TRBJ2-3; 9 bases are a match to TRBD1. This CDR3 has 15 residues. Trimming took 4 bases from V and 1 from J; bases not matched to a gene: 3. Germline V gene lookup returns CDR1 PRHDT and CDR2 FYEKMQ (reference sequence). Here the CDR3 DNA reads TGTGCCAGCAGCTACGGACAGGGGCGCACAGATACGCAGTATTTT. Amino acid sequence: CASSYGQGRTDTQYF.

The rearrangement links TRBV29-1 to TRBJ2-2; D remains ambiguous. From germline, CDR1 is SQVTM and CDR2 ANQGSEA. This CDR3 contains 12 residues. V lost 4 bases, J lost 0 bases, and 3 bases lay in between. In DNA form, the CDR3 reads TGCAGCGTTGGGCCGAACACCGGGGAGCTGTTTTTT. Its translation: CSVGPNTGELFF.

This rearrangement joins TRBV18 to TRBJ1-4; D unclear. Germline CDR1 and CDR2: KGHSH and LQKENI. V dropped 0 bases and J dropped 4 bases, with 6 bases sitting between them. The CDR3 runs to 14 residues. The CDR3 protein is CASSPPVNNEKLFF. In nucleotides, the CDR3 is TGTGCCAGCTCACCACCGGTTAATAATGAAAAACTGTTTTTT.

The rearrangement joins TRBV7-2 to TRBJ2-3; 14 positions agree with TRBD2. CDR3 length: 18 amino acids. J was trimmed by 0 bases and V by 5 bases; bases with no gene match: 7. Germline V gene sequence: CDR1 SGHTA, CDR2 FQGNSA. CDR3 DNA: TGTGCCAGCAGCACCGGGACTAGCGGGAGAGGGAGCACAGATACGCAGTATTTT. Protein product: CASSTGTSGRGSTDTQYF. The full variable domain, with the rest looked up from reference TRBV7-2 and TRBJ2-3, is GAGVSQSPSNKVTEKGKDVELRCDPISGHTALYWYRQSLGQGLEFLIYFQGNSAPDKSGLPSDRFSAERTGGSVSTLTIQRTQQEDSAVYLCASSTGTSGRGSTDTQYFGPGTRLTVL.

This chain joins TRBV6-1 and TRBJ2-7; D tentatively fits TRBD1 or TRBD2 (7 bases each). CDR3 length: 15 amino acids. Germline V gene lookup returns CDR1 MNHNS and CDR2 SASEGT. With 5 bases removed from V and 0 bases from J, the gap between germline ends came to 14 bases. CDR3 in DNA: TGTGCCAGCAGTTCCCAGGGGGGGAGCTCCTACGAGCAGTACTTC. The encoded protein is CASSSQGGSSYEQYF.

This chain connects TRBV28 to TRBJ2-3; D gene uncertain. Germline V gene data show CDR1 as MDHEN and CDR2 as SYDVKM. The CDR3 length is 12 residues. Trimming shortened V by 5 bases and J by 0 bases, and 3 bases separated the two germline ends. The CDR3 loop is CASSHSTDTQYF. Written as DNA, the CDR3 is TGTGCCAGCAGTCACAGCACAGATACGCAGTATTTT. Looking up the rest from reference TRBV28 and TRBJ2-3 gives the full variable domain: DVKVTQSSRYLVKRTGEKVFLECVQDMDHENMFWYRQDPGLGLRLIYFSYDVKMKEKGDIPEGYSVSREKKERFSLILESASTNQTSMYLCASSHSTDTQYFGPGTRLTVL.

V gene TRBV19 combines with J gene TRBJ2-7; 7 nucleotides agree with TRBD1. CDR1 and CDR2 from the germline V gene are LNHDA and SQIVND (reference sequence). This CDR3 is 13 amino acids long. V lost 4 bases and J lost 5; bases outside the gene matches: 5. CDR3 region: CASSNRQGNEQYF. The CDR3, as DNA: TGTGCCAGTAGTAACCGACAGGGCAACGAGCAGTACTTC. Together with reference TRBV19 and TRBJ2-7, the CDR3 gives the full variable domain: DGGITQSPKYLFRKEGQNVTLSCEQNLNHDAMYWYRQDPGQGLRLIYYSQIVNDFQKGDIAEGYSVSREKKESFPLTVTSAQKNPTAFYLCASSNRQGNEQYFGPGTRLTVT.

The genes are TRBV4-3 and TRBJ1-2, with D perhaps matching TRBD1 (5 bases). CDR1 is LGHNA, CDR2 YSLEER, per germline. The CDR3 extends over 15 amino acids. The V end lost 0 bases, the J end lost 2 bases, and 10 bases lay between the germline ends. The CDR3, as DNA: TGCGCCAGCAGCCAAGATCTGGGGGGAAACTATGGCTACACCTTC. Translated, it gives CASSQDLGGNYGYTF.

V usage is TRBV5-5 and J usage is TRBJ1-6; no firm D call. Per germline, CDR1 SGHKS and CDR2 YYEKEE (reference sequence). The germline V and J ends were trimmed by 3 bases and 8 bases, with 12 bases remaining between them. This CDR3 is built from 14 residues. CDR3 protein: CASSSPDGYSPLHF. DNA for the CDR3: TGTGCCAGCAGCTCACCCGACGGATATTCACCCCTCCACTTT. Full variable domain (missing parts from reference TRBV5-5 and TRBJ1-6): DAGVTQSPTHLIKTRGQQVTLRCSPISGHKSVSWYQQVLGQGPQFIFQYYEKEERGRGNFPDRFSARQFPNYSSELNVNALLLGDSALYLCASSSPDGYSPLHFGNGTRLTVT.

J is TRBJ2-4 and V is TRBV5-1; possibly TRBD2 for D (6 bases). CDR1 is SGHRS, CDR2 YFSETQ, per germline. V was cut by 1 base and J by 1 base, with 12 bases left in between. The CDR3 covers 16 residues. CDR3 region: CASSLLGGEAKNIQYF. The CDR3 DNA reads TGCGCCAGCAGCTTGTTGGGCGGGGAGGCCAAAAACATTCAGTACTTC.

In DNA, the CDR3 is TGCGCCAGCAGTGACGGGACTAGCGACCCACCGTACTTC. Its translation is CASSDGTSDPPYF. V and J are TRBV10-1 and TRBJ2-5, with 10 bases aligning to TRBD2. This CDR3 is built from 13 residues. Trimming removed 3 bases from V and 13 bases from J; junction bases left unmatched: 8. Germline assignment: CDR1 WNHNN and CDR2 SYGVQD (reference sequence).

The rearrangement uses TRBV4-3 and TRBJ2-7; TRBD1 matches 10 bases. Germline CDR1 reads LGHNA; CDR2 reads YSLEER. The CDR3 covers 16 residues. V lost 1 base to trimming and J lost 2 bases; unmatched junction nucleotides: 5. Written as DNA, the CDR3 is TGCGCCAGCAGCCAAGCTTTGGGGACAGGGGCCTACGAGCAGTACTTC. It is translated as CASSQALGTGAYEQYF.

Here the CDR3 DNA reads TGTGCCAGCAGCCGACAGGGTATAGTCAAAAACATTCAGTACTTC. Translation gives CASSRQGIVKNIQYF. The chain is built from TRBV5-6 and TRBJ2-4; 7 nucleotides agree with TRBD1. Looked up from germline, CDR1 is SGHDT and CDR2 is YYEEEE. The CDR3 totals 15 residues. Trimming removed 4 bases from V and 3 bases from J; junction bases left unmatched: 7.

In the case of this clone: At one boundary the junction diverges from the germline segment, which might be a read error. The chain is built from TRBV11-2 and TRBJ2-1; D remains ambiguous. Germline lookup yields CDR1 SGHAT and CDR2 FQNNGV. The CDR3 is made up of 15 amino acids. The CDR3 reads CASTLGRVAYNEQFF. For the CDR3, the DNA is TGTGCCAGCACCTTAGGACGGGTCGCCTACAATGAGCAGTTCTTC.

The rearrangement joins TRBV5-1 to TRBJ1-1; 9 nucleotides agree with TRBD1. This CDR3 comprises 15 residues. V was pared by 2 bases and J by 3 bases, with 5 bases of the junction left unmatched. The germline V gene has CDR1 SGHRS and CDR2 YFSETQ. Here the CDR3 DNA reads TGCGCCAGCAGCTTCGGACAGGGGACGTACACTGAAGCTTTCTTT. Translated, it gives CASSFGQGTYTEAFF.

The V call is TRBV6-5, the J call TRBJ1-6; maybe TRBD1 (5 bases). From germline, CDR1 is MNHEY and CDR2 SVGAGI. This CDR3 is built from 13 residues. V was pared by 6 bases and J by 7 bases, with 10 bases between. CDR3 nucleotide sequence: TGTGCCAGCAGCAACAGGAAGAATTCACCCCTCCACTTT. Translation: CASSNRKNSPLHF.

The CDR3 DNA sequence: TGTGCCACCGCAGGGGGGACTGGAAACACCATATATTTT. Amino acids: CATAGGTGNTIYF. This rearrangement joins TRBV6-6 to TRBJ1-3; 7 nucleotides agree with TRBD1. CDR1 and CDR2 (germline): MNHNY, SVGAGI (reference sequence). The CDR3 totals 13 residues. The junction had 5 bases not matched to a gene; V was cut back by 10 bases and J by 2 bases.

J is TRBJ1-5 and V is TRBV7-8, with D unclear. The V and J ends lost 0 bases and 4 bases respectively, with 10 bases between them. The CDR3 length is 15 residues. Germline CDR1 is SGHVS and CDR2 is FQNEAQ. This chain's CDR3 is CASSLARSGNQPQHF. The CDR3 DNA reads TGTGCCAGCAGCTTAGCGCGGTCGGGTAATCAGCCCCAGCATTTT.

A single count supports this clone. The V call is TRBV7-2, the J call TRBJ1-1; TRBD1 matches 8 bases. Germline V lookup: CDR1 SGHTA, CDR2 FQGNSA. J gave up 0 bases and V 7 bases, and 7 bases lay outside the gene matches. CDR3 length equals 15 residues. This CDR3 is CASMGQVLMNTEAFF. The CDR3 bases are TGTGCCAGCATGGGACAGGTTCTCATGAACACTGAAGCTTTCTTT.

The genes are TRBV7-6 and TRBJ2-1; the match to TRBD2 covers 8 bases. The CDR3 spans 16 residues. Per the germline V gene, CDR1 is SGHVS and CDR2 is FNYEAQ. V dropped 0 bases and J dropped 8; count of bases not matched to a gene: 9. CDR3 sequence reads: CASSLATGGIFYEQFF. CDR3 bases: TGTGCCAGCAGCTTAGCGACGGGAGGGATATTTTATGAGCAGTTCTTC.

V and J are TRBV15 and TRBJ2-2, with D perhaps given as TRBD1 or TRBD2 (5 bases each). The CDR3 has 17 residues. Trimming left V 1 base short and J 10 bases short, with 22 bases between. Germline-derived CDR1 and CDR2 are LNHNV and YYDKDF (reference sequence). Here the CDR3 DNA reads TGTGCCACCAGCAGAGCGGGACGACTAACCTCAGGTTCGGAGCTGTTTTTT. Protein sequence: CATSRAGRLTSGSELFF.

In the case of this clone: One end of the junction fails to match germline, which may point to a read error. This chain joins TRBV7-7 and TRBJ2-5; D is ambiguous. The CDR3 runs to 13 residues. Germline CDR1 is SSHAT and CDR2 is FNYEAQ (reference sequence). The CDR3 DNA sequence: TGTGCTAGCAGCTTAGGGTCCCAAGAGACCCAGTACTTC. This sequence encodes CASSLGSQETQYF.

This chain joins TRBV15 and TRBJ2-2; tentative D call: TRBD2 (6 bases). Germline loops: CDR1 LNHNV, CDR2 YYDKDF (reference sequence). This CDR3 comprises 16 residues. Deletions cut 4 bases from V and 1 base from J, with 13 bases between. CDR3 sequence: CATSNYGRKNTGELFF. CDR3 nucleotides: TGTGCCACCAGCAACTACGGGAGAAAGAACACCGGGGAGCTGTTTTTT. The full variable domain, completed using reference TRBV15 and TRBJ2-2, is DAMVIQNPRYQVTQFGKPVTLSCSQTLNHNVMYWYQQKSSQAPKLLFHYYDKDFNNEADTPDNFQSRRPNTSFCFLDIRSPGLGDTAMYLCATSNYGRKNTGELFFGEGSRLTVL.